Below, 32 T cell receptor beta chains from the same sample are listed, as sequenced in a study of cytomegalovirus exposure and HLA in healthy donors. Researchers ran the PCR with 60 Vbeta and 13 Jbeta primers. Sequenced by immunoSEQ multiplex PCR; TCRdb stores in-frame clones only, minus some. The data show about 160,000 clones, about 77% seen once. Sequenced sample: PBMCs. Every receptor here comes from a young man in good health and CMV-seropositive.

The chain uses TRBV14 and TRBJ2-5; 15 positions match TRBD2. The end of the DNA fits TRBJ2-7 better, so the J call may be wrong. Germline assignment: CDR1 SGHDN and CDR2 FVKESK. The CDR3 has 15 amino acids. The CDR3 DNA follows: TGTGCCAGCAGCGTCGGACTAGCGGGAGGGTACGAGCAGTACTTC. This gives the protein CASSVGLAGGYEQYF.

This chain joins TRBV11-2 and TRBJ2-7; D unclear. The V end lost 3 bases, the J end lost 1 base, and 7 bases lay between the germline ends. The CDR3 extends over 13 amino acids. Looked up from germline, CDR1 is SGHAT and CDR2 is FQNNGV. The CDR3 nucleotides read TGTGCCAGCAGCTTTCCTATGTCCTACGAGCAGTACTTC. It encodes CASSFPMSYEQYF.

This clone was recorded a few times. The chain combines TRBV18 with TRBJ2-1, with 10 bases matching TRBD2. The germline gives CDR1 KGHSH, CDR2 LQKENI. V trimming: 0 bases; J trimming: 6 bases; junction bases outside the gene matches: 2. The CDR3 totals 15 residues. CDR3 bases: TGTGCCAGCTCACCACCGGGACTAGCGCTCAATGAGCAGTTCTTC. The encoded protein is CASSPPGLALNEQFF.

The chain recombines TRBV6-6 with TRBJ1-4; perhaps TRBD1 as D (5 bases). Germline V gene data show CDR1 as MNHNY and CDR2 as SVGAGI (reference sequence). The V and J ends lost 4 bases and 8 bases respectively, with 17 bases between them. The CDR3 is 15 amino acids. The DNA of the CDR3 is TGTGCCAGCAGTTTAGCGGCCCGTTGGGGCGAAAAACTGTTTTTT. Translation: CASSLAARWGEKLFF.

V gene TRBV5-1 combines with J gene TRBJ2-7; the match to TRBD1 covers 8 bases. Germline V gene data show CDR1 as SGHRS and CDR2 as YFSETQ. The V and J ends lost 0 bases and 5 bases, in that order; junction bases with no gene match: 7. The CDR3 runs 15 residues. For the CDR3, the DNA is TGCGCCAGCAGCTTGGCGGGACAGGTATCCCACGAGCAGTACTTC. This codes for CASSLAGQVSHEQYF. The full variable domain, with the rest looked up from reference TRBV5-1 and TRBJ2-7, is KAGVTQTPRYLIKTRGQQVTLSCSPISGHRSVSWYQQTPGQGLQFLFEYFSETQRNKGNFPGRFSGRQFSNSRSEMNVSTLELGDSALYLCASSLAGQVSHEQYFGPGTRLTVT.

The genes are TRBV29-1 and TRBJ1-2; 10 nucleotides match TRBD1. V shed 6 bases, J shed 4 bases, and the junction held 5 bases outside the gene matches. Germline V lookup: CDR1 SQVTM, CDR2 ANQGSEA. This CDR3 region has 13 residues. For the CDR3, the DNA is TGCAGCGTCCGGGACAGGGGCGGCTATGGCTACACCTTC. Encoded protein: CSVRDRGGYGYTF.

The chain carries TRBV19 and TRBJ2-7; possible D gene TRBD1, 6 bases. Germline values: CDR1 LNHDA, CDR2 SQIVND (reference sequence). V lost 6 bases to trimming and J lost 2 bases, with 11 bases between them. This CDR3 comprises 13 residues. In DNA form, the CDR3 reads TGTGCCAGTAGCACGGACAGTCCCTACGAGCAGTACTTC. Translating it yields CASSTDSPYEQYF.

The sample holds one count of this clone. This chain links TRBV7-2 with TRBJ2-7; 10 nucleotides line up with TRBD2. Germline V gene sequence: CDR1 SGHTA, CDR2 FQGNSA. The CDR3 sequence is 16 residues long. The V segment lost 2 bases and the J segment 1 base; nucleotides outside the gene matches: 5. The CDR3 DNA reads TGTGCCAGCAGCTTACTAGCGGGAGCAAGATCCTACGAGCAGTACTTC. It yields the protein CASSLLAGARSYEQYF.

The CDR3 DNA follows: TGCAGCGTTGTGGTTACCCAGGGTGGCAATCAGCCCCAGCATTTT. It translates to CSVVVTQGGNQPQHF. This sequence joins TRBV29-1 and TRBJ1-5; tentatively, D is TRBD1 (5 bases). Germline V gene lookup returns CDR1 SQVTM and CDR2 ANQGSEA. The CDR3 covers 15 residues. The V gene lost 4 bases and the J gene lost 2 bases, with 15 bases spanning the gap. The complete variable domain, with remaining parts taken from reference TRBV29-1 and TRBJ1-5, reads SAVISQKPSRDICQRGTSLTIQCQVDSQVTMMFWYRQQPGQSLTLIATANQGSEATYESGFVIDKFPISRPNLTFSTLTVSNMSPEDSSIYLCSVVVTQGGNQPQHFGDGTRLSIL.

The chain carries TRBV4-1 and TRBJ2-1; tentatively, D is TRBD2 (6 bases). The CDR3 totals 18 residues. Trimming left V 0 bases short and J 2 bases short, with 17 bases between. Germline assignment: CDR1 MGHRA and CDR2 YSYEKL. CDR3 residues: CASSQENGGGAAYNEQFF. CDR3 sequence (DNA): TGCGCCAGCAGCCAAGAAAATGGAGGAGGGGCCGCCTACAATGAGCAGTTCTTC.

This chain connects TRBV5-4 to TRBJ1-2, with D perhaps TRBD1 (5 bases). The CDR3 is made up of 15 amino acids. The germline V gene has CDR1 SGHNT and CDR2 YYREEE (reference sequence). V lost 2 bases, J lost 4 bases, and 15 bases lay in between. The CDR3 spells CASSFGQGELYGYTF. In DNA, the CDR3 is TGTGCCAGCAGCTTCGGCCAGGGCGAACTCTATGGCTACACCTTC.

This clone was seen only a few times. The J gene is TRBJ1-2, the V gene TRBV6-1; TRBD1 agrees at 10 bases. The germline gives CDR1 MNHNS, CDR2 SASEGT. This CDR3 is 15 amino acids long. The V and J ends lost 0 bases and 5 bases, in that order; junction bases with no gene match: 3. The CDR3, as DNA: TGTGCCAGCAGTGAAGCGACAGGGGGCTATTATGGCTACACCTTC. It encodes CASSEATGGYYGYTF.

V usage is TRBV15 and J usage is TRBJ2-3, with TRBD2 matching 8 bases. The CDR3 is 17 amino acids. J lost 4 bases, V lost 4 bases, and 13 bases had no gene match. Germline CDR1 LNHNV, CDR2 YYDKDF (reference sequence). The CDR3 region has the DNA TGTGCCACCAGCACCCCGATGGCCCGGGGACTAGCAGATACGCAGTATTTT. Translating gives CATSTPMARGLADTQYF. The full variable domain, in which reference TRBV15 and TRBJ2-3 provide the parts outside the CDR3, is DAMVIQNPRYQVTQFGKPVTLSCSQTLNHNVMYWYQQKSSQAPKLLFHYYDKDFNNEADTPDNFQSRRPNTSFCFLDIRSPGLGDTAMYLCATSTPMARGLADTQYFGPGTRLTVL.

The V gene is TRBV30, the J gene TRBJ1-4; D gene ambiguous. Trimming removed 0 bases at V and 3 bases at J, with 5 bases between. Germline V gene data show CDR1 as GTSNPN and CDR2 as SVGIG (reference sequence). The length of the CDR3 is 13 residues. The CDR3 region has the DNA TGTGCCTGGAGTGTCCTTCCTAATGAAAAACTGTTTTTT. This encodes CAWSVLPNEKLFF.

The chain employs TRBV7-9 and TRBJ1-3; unclear D gene. Trimming cost V 3 bases and J 0 bases, with 12 bases left between them. The CDR3 is made up of 16 amino acids. CDR1 is SEHNR and CDR2 is FQNEAQ in the germline V gene (reference sequence). CDR3 sequence: CASSFSVRISGNTIYF. In DNA, the CDR3 is TGTGCCAGCAGCTTTTCCGTGAGGATCTCTGGAAACACCATATATTTT.

This clone was seen a single time. The chain is built from TRBV4-1 and TRBJ1-4; D unresolved. Germline assignment: CDR1 MGHRA and CDR2 YSYEKL. V lost 6 bases to trimming and J lost 5 bases, with 10 bases between them. The CDR3 is 13 amino acids. The CDR3 here is CASRQAGNEKLFF. The CDR3 DNA sequence: TGCGCCAGCAGGCAGGCGGGGAATGAAAAACTGTTTTTT.

This clone appeared a single time. The genes are TRBV7-8 and TRBJ1-1; the D is unclear. Germline CDR1 SGHVS, CDR2 FQNEAQ. Trimming removed 4 bases from V and 5 bases from J, with 14 bases in between. The CDR3 has 14 amino acids. The CDR3 here is CASSWREGTTEAFF. CDR3 bases: TGTGCCAGCAGCTGGAGAGAGGGTACGACTGAAGCTTTCTTT.

This clone was observed a few times. The chain couples TRBV7-6 to TRBJ2-3; TRBD2 agrees at 7 bases. The CDR3 runs 15 residues. Germline V CDR1 and CDR2: SGHVS, FNYEAQ. V shed 4 bases and J 0 bases; nucleotides not matched to a gene: 4. The CDR3 bases are TGTGCCAGCAGCTCTCTAGCGGCTAGCACAGATACGCAGTATTTT. It translates to CASSSLAASTDTQYF.

The chain is built from TRBV11-2 and TRBJ2-6, with 8 bases fitting TRBD1. J lost 2 bases, V lost 5 bases, and 5 bases had no gene match. From germline, CDR1 is SGHAT and CDR2 FQNNGV. CDR3 length: 16 residues. The CDR3 region is CASSAHRGTGANVLTF. As DNA, the CDR3 is TGTGCCAGCAGCGCACACAGGGGGACTGGGGCCAACGTCCTGACTTTC.

The chain is built from TRBV27 and TRBJ2-7; TRBD1 matches 7 bases. CDR1 and CDR2 from the germline V gene are MNHEY and SMNVEV (reference sequence). This CDR3 region has 13 residues. J lost 3 bases, V lost 9 bases, and 8 bases had no gene match. The CDR3 region is CASRQGWDYEQYF. Here the CDR3 DNA reads TGTGCCAGTAGACAGGGCTGGGACTACGAGCAGTACTTC.

The table lists this clone with a count of one. The sample contains more than one DNA sequence encoding this CDR3. The chain has TRBV5-1 and TRBJ1-3; D remains unclear. The germline gives CDR1 SGHRS, CDR2 YFSETQ. The CDR3 has 14 amino acids. The V end was cut by 0 bases, the J end by 4 bases, with 8 bases between. CDR3 region: CASSLAGYGNTIYF. The CDR3 DNA follows: TGCGCCAGCAGCTTGGCGGGGTACGGAAACACCATATATTTT.

This clone occurred a few times. The chain is built from TRBV7-9 and TRBJ2-7; D gene unclear. The V gene's germline CDR1 is SEHNR and CDR2 FQNEAQ (reference sequence). The V and J ends lost 5 bases and 4 bases respectively, with 6 bases between them. The CDR3 has 11 residues. The DNA for the CDR3 is TGTGCCAGCAGCAATACATACGAGCAGTACTTC. Protein sequence: CASSNTYEQYF.

This sequence joins TRBV5-5 and TRBJ1-1, with 7 nucleotides matching TRBD1. Germline trimming cut 4 bases from V and 1 base from J; bases unmatched to any gene: 7. The length of the CDR3 is 15 residues. Per germline, CDR1 SGHKS and CDR2 YYEKEE (reference sequence). CDR3 residues: CASSATGDRNTEAFF. CDR3 DNA sequence: TGTGCCAGCAGCGCAACAGGGGACAGGAACACTGAAGCTTTCTTT.

This clone is a singleton in its sample. CDR3 DNA sequence: TGTGCCAGCAGTCCAGGGACAGGGGGCTGGGGAGGCTACACCTTC. It specifies CASSPGTGGWGGYTF. The chain uses TRBV6-1 and TRBJ1-2; 12 bases line up with TRBD1. There are 15 residues in the CDR3. Looked up from germline, CDR1 is MNHNS and CDR2 is SASEGT. The junction had 9 bases not matched to a gene; V was cut back by 5 bases and J by 8 bases.

The chain is built from TRBV6-1 and TRBJ2-1; no reliable D call. Trimming stripped 4 bases from V and 4 bases from J, with 14 bases between. Germline CDR1 and CDR2: MNHNS and SASEGT. The CDR3 loop spans 15 amino acids. This CDR3 reads CASSVGQVIYNEQFF. CDR3 bases: TGTGCCAGCAGTGTGGGTCAGGTAATTTACAATGAGCAGTTCTTC.

The chain joins TRBV2 to TRBJ2-7; TRBD1 agrees at 7 bases. Germline trimming cut 6 bases from V and 2 bases from J; bases unmatched to any gene: 10. The CDR3 totals 15 residues. Germline CDR1 SNHLY, CDR2 FYNNEI. This CDR3 is CASSDPRQGTYEQYF. The DNA for the CDR3 is TGTGCCAGCAGCGACCCCCGACAGGGAACCTACGAGCAGTACTTC.

This rearrangement joins TRBV5-1 to TRBJ1-1, with 10 bases fitting TRBD1. CDR1 SGHRS and CDR2 YFSETQ come from the germline V gene. The CDR3 has 17 residues. V lost 4 bases to trimming and J lost 0 bases; unmatched junction nucleotides: 9. The CDR3 bases are TGCGCCAGCAGCCTTAATGGACAGGGGGGGATGAACACTGAAGCTTTCTTT. Its protein product is CASSLNGQGGMNTEAFF. Full variable domain (remainder filled in from reference TRBV5-1 and TRBJ1-1): KAGVTQTPRYLIKTRGQQVTLSCSPISGHRSVSWYQQTPGQGLQFLFEYFSETQRNKGNFPGRFSGRQFSNSRSEMNVSTLELGDSALYLCASSLNGQGGMNTEAFFGQGTRLTVV.

The chain has TRBV28 and TRBJ2-5; D is possibly TRBD2 (5 bases). Gene TRBJ2-7 matches the end of the DNA better, so the J call may be wrong. In germline, CDR1 is MDHEN, CDR2 SYDVKM. CDR3 length: 15 residues. In DNA, the CDR3 is TGTGCCAGCAGTTCACACATAGGACTTCTCTACGAGCAGTACTTC. Its translation is CASSSHIGLLYEQYF.

V gene TRBV15 combines with J gene TRBJ2-2; D ambiguous. In germline, CDR1 is LNHNV, CDR2 YYDKDF (reference sequence). V shed 5 bases and J shed 1 base, with 2 bases lying between them. The CDR3 is made up of 12 amino acids. CDR3 region: CATSRNTGELFF. The CDR3 region has the DNA TGTGCCACCAGCCGGAACACCGGGGAGCTGTTTTTT.

This clone was detected only a few times. V and J are TRBV9 and TRBJ1-1; no firm D call. CDR3 length: 13 amino acids. V lost 2 bases and J 5 bases, leaving 10 bases between the germline ends. In germline, CDR1 is SGDLS, CDR2 YYNGEE. CDR3 DNA: TGTGCCAGCAGCGTCGGAGGGCGGACTGAAGCTTTCTTT. Translated, it gives CASSVGGRTEAFF.

CDR3 coding DNA: TGTGCCAGTAGTTCACCGGCGGTGAGCCGATCGCATTTT. Protein product: CASSSPAVSRSHF. The J gene is TRBJ1-5, the V gene TRBV19; D remains unclear. Germline V gene sequence: CDR1 LNHDA, CDR2 SQIVND (reference sequence). Trimming cost V 5 bases and J 15 bases, with 20 bases left between them. This CDR3 comprises 13 residues.

Here the CDR3 reads CASSSQGPWSPLHF. The CDR3 nucleotides read TGTGCCAGCAGTTCACAGGGGCCTTGGTCACCCCTCCACTTT. The genes are TRBV27 and TRBJ1-6, with 7 bases matching TRBD1. V was clipped by 4 bases and J by 10 bases; unmatched bases: 7. The CDR3 runs 14 residues. Germline CDR1 MNHEY, CDR2 SMNVEV (reference sequence).